This T cell receptor (beta chain) was observed in a study of blood T cell repertoires in COVID-19. The overall study: Spain, Italy and the United States supplied samples that represented acute and convalescent COVID-19. T cells, B-cell-depleted T cells, or PBMCs provided the cDNA or gDNA that served as material.

The data were produced by immunoSEQ multiplex PCR, yet TCRdb's version contains in-frame clones alone and is incomplete. The repertoire holds about 73,000 clones, with around 83% as singletons. There are 13 residues in the CDR3. Germline CDR1 and CDR2: KGHSH and LQKENI. With 2 bases clipped from V and 6 bases from J, the junction kept 2 bases outside the gene matches. The V call is TRBV18, the J call TRBJ1-2; 8 nucleotides line up with TRBD1. Sequenced: peripheral blood. The clonotype comes from a man aged 50 to 59 with active COVID-19. CDR3 sequence reads: CASSPDRGNGYTF. CDR3 nucleotide sequence: TGTGCCAGCTCACCAGACAGGGGAAATGGCTACACCTTC.